This T cell receptor (beta chain) derives from a study of blood T cell repertoires in COVID-19. The V and J ends lost 4 bases and 2 bases, in that order; junction bases with no gene match: 3. The germline V gene has CDR1 LGHDT and CDR2 YNNKEL (reference sequence). The CDR3 loop spans 15 amino acids. Profiled with immunoSEQ multiplex PCR; TCRdb holds only in-frame clones, not every one. Of hundreds of thousands of clones in the sample, roughly nine tenths were seen once. Those who participated ranged in age from roughly 18 to 90 years and resided in about two dozen US areas. Participants' own reports of clinical history determined their cohort assignment.

The chain couples TRBV3-1 (or the pseudogene TRBV3-2) to TRBJ2-3; 10 nucleotides match TRBD2. Specimen: PBMCs or T cells enriched from blood (not recorded which). The sequence came from a woman aged 60-75 years who had recovered from COVID-19. The CDR3 DNA sequence: TGTGCCAGCAGCCCACTAGCGGGACACACAGATACGCAGTATTTT. It is translated as CASSPLAGHTDTQYF.